These T cell receptor beta chains were read from a single sample in a study of blood T cell repertoires in COVID-19. The method was immunoSEQ multiplex PCR; TCRdb's version includes in-frame clones alone and lacks a portion of them. The data show around 280,000 clones, about 88% seen once. What was sequenced was peripheral blood. Receptors originate from a woman aged 30 to 39 with COVID-19, enrolled during active disease. Each CDR3 is given with its conserved first and last residue. Each record gives: J gene, V gene, CDR3 protein.

J gene: TRBJ1-2; V gene: TRBV6-5; CDR3 protein: CASSLQGQGGGYGYTF
J gene: TRBJ1-1; V gene: TRBV6-2/TRBV6-3; CDR3 protein: CASSYSAFGQLLNTEAFF
J gene: TRBJ2-1; V gene: TRBV24-1; CDR3 protein: CATSDLLAGGPREQFF
J gene: TRBJ1-6; V gene: TRBV14; CDR3 protein: CASSQLTGRSPLHF
J gene: TRBJ1-1; V gene: TRBV11-2; CDR3 protein: CASSFRSGNTEAFF
J gene: TRBJ1-1; V gene: TRBV3-1/TRBV3-2; CDR3 protein: CASSQTGYNTEAFF
J gene: TRBJ2-2; V gene: TRBV4-1; CDR3 protein: CASRQRTGTTGELFF
J gene: TRBJ1-4; V gene: TRBV7-2; CDR3 protein: CASSLVGTGRKLFF
J gene: TRBJ2-2; V gene: TRBV5-1; CDR3 protein: CASSFGTGATNTGELFF
J gene: TRBJ1-2; V gene: TRBV18; CDR3 protein: CASSIDRAYGYTF